Listed below are T cell receptor beta chains from one sample, sequenced in a study of blood T cell repertoires in COVID-19. Profiled with immunoSEQ multiplex PCR; TCRdb holds only in-frame clones, not every one. The sample has 200,000 to 300,000 clones; approximately 85% are singletons. Sequenced material: peripheral blood. Receptor source: a woman aged 60-75 years with active or convalescent COVID-19. The CDR3 runs from the conserved cysteine through the conserved F or W. A D gene is named only where the DNA matches it firmly. Some rows have no size entry. The others give once, few or many, or a class for an expanded clone.

size	length	V	D	J	CDR3	DNA
.	13	TRBV6-5	TRBD1	TRBJ1-4	CASRMTGNEKLFF	TGTGCCAGCAGAATGACAGGGAATGAAAAACTGTTTTTT
.	12	TRBV7-2	.	TRBJ2-7	CASSSTTYEQYF	TGTGCCAGCAGCTCGACAACCTACGAGCAGTACTTC
.	15	TRBV15	.	TRBJ1-2	CATSRVLQGRGGYTF	TGTGCCACCAGCAGAGTGTTACAGGGTCGAGGGGGCTACACCTTC
.	14	TRBV19	TRBD1	TRBJ1-4	CASSIGTGPEKLFF	TGTGCCAGTAGTATAGGGACAGGGCCCGAAAAACTGTTTTTT
.	19	TRBV4-1	TRBD2	TRBJ2-7	CASSQDKLAGGARSYEQYF	TGCGCCAGCAGCCAAGACAAACTAGCGGGGGGCGCCCGCTCCTACGAGCAGTACTTC
.	14	TRBV6-5	.	TRBJ1-2	CASSYFGREDGYTF	TGTGCCAGCAGTTACTTTGGCAGGGAGGATGGCTACACCTTC
.	15	TRBV5-6	.	TRBJ1-4	CASSLTGSANEKLFF	TGTGCCAGCAGCTTGACAGGGTCAGCTAATGAAAAACTGTTTTTT
.	14	TRBV7-2	.	TRBJ2-1	CASSLVGGYNEQFF	TGTGCCAGCAGCTTAGTTGGCGGCTACAATGAGCAGTTCTTC
.	13	TRBV2	.	TRBJ1-2	CASRDFGDYGYTF	TGTGCCAGCAGAGACTTTGGAGACTATGGCTACACCTTC
.	18	TRBV19	TRBD2	TRBJ2-5	CASSIDLRTSASGETQYF	TGTGCCAGTAGTATAGATCTTCGGACTAGCGCTTCCGGAGAGACCCAGTACTTC
.	15	TRBV28	TRBD1	TRBJ1-2	CASSSWTGGWNGYTF	TGTGCCAGCAGTTCCTGGACAGGGGGCTGGAATGGCTACACCTTC
.	12	TRBV2	.	TRBJ2-5	CASRGRQETQYF	TGTGCCAGCAGGGGCAGACAAGAGACCCAGTACTTC
.	14	TRBV5-1	.	TRBJ1-4	CASSLDSQNEKLFF	TGCGCCAGCAGCTTGGATAGCCAAAATGAAAAACTGTTTTTT
.	14	TRBV10-1	.	TRBJ2-6	CASSGGSGANVLTF	TGCGCCAGCAGTGGAGGCTCTGGGGCCAACGTCCTGACTTTC
few	16	TRBV11-2	.	TRBJ1-2	CASSLSPRTAHYGYTF	TGTGCCAGCAGCTTATCCCCCCGGACAGCTCACTATGGCTACACCTTC
.	13	TRBV6-5	.	TRBJ1-5	CASRDSGNQPQHF	TGTGCCAGCAGAGACAGTGGCAATCAGCCCCAGCATTTT
.	13	TRBV12-5	.	TRBJ2-1	CASGPPREGEQFF	TGTGCTAGTGGTCCCCCCCGGGAAGGTGAGCAGTTCTTC
.	14	TRBV30	TRBD1	TRBJ1-3	CAWSVPGQGRTIYF	TGTGCCTGGAGTGTCCCGGGACAGGGTAGGACCATATATTTT
.	16	TRBV18	TRBD1	TRBJ1-2	CASSQGQGTAFYGYTF	TGTGCCAGCTCACAAGGACAGGGGACGGCCTTCTATGGCTACACCTTC
.	14	TRBV6-1	.	TRBJ1-6	CASSEGGAHSPLHF	TGTGCCAGCAGTGAGGGGGGGGCGCACTCACCCCTCCACTTT
.	16	TRBV10-3	TRBD1	TRBJ2-7	CAISGWTGGQSYEQYF	TGTGCCATCAGTGGATGGACAGGGGGCCAGTCCTACGAGCAGTACTTC
.	15	TRBV7-9	.	TRBJ2-7	CASSRGGESTYEQYF	TGTGCCAGCAGCCGGGGAGGAGAAAGTACATACGAGCAGTACTTC
.	14	TRBV2	.	TRBJ2-1	CASRSGSSYNEQFF	TGTGCCAGCAGATCTGGGAGCTCCTACAATGAGCAGTTCTTC
.	14	TRBV6-5	TRBD1	TRBJ1-6	CASGGQVANSPLHF	TGTGCCAGCGGAGGACAGGTGGCTAATTCACCCCTCCACTTT
.	15	TRBV5-1	TRBD2	TRBJ2-1	CASSWTSGGINEQFF	TGCGCCAGCAGCTGGACTAGCGGGGGTATCAATGAGCAGTTCTTC
once	14	TRBV4-1	.	TRBJ1-2	CASSQEGQGRGYTF	TGCGCCAGCAGCCAAGAAGGGCAGGGTCGTGGCTACACCTTC
.	15	TRBV5-1	.	TRBJ2-1	CASSPGRGSYNEQFF	TGCGCCAGCAGCCCCGGACGGGGGTCCTACAATGAGCAGTTCTTC
.	15	TRBV3-1/TRBV3-2	TRBD2	TRBJ2-1	CASSPLRGSYNEQFF	TGTGCCAGCAGCCCTCTGCGGGGGAGCTACAATGAGCAGTTCTTC
.	14	TRBV2	.	TRBJ2-2	CASSGQTNTGELFF	TGTGCCAGCAGTGGACAGACAAACACCGGGGAGCTGTTTTTT
.	14	TRBV2	TRBD1	TRBJ1-5	CASTQQGGVQPQHF	TGTGCCAGTACCCAACAGGGGGGAGTTCAGCCCCAGCATTTT
.	13	TRBV7-3	.	TRBJ1-2	CASSLDSTGGYTF	TGTGCCAGCAGCTTGGACAGCACGGGTGGCTACACCTTC
.	14	TRBV18	.	TRBJ2-7	CASSPQTDSYEQYF	TGTGCCAGCTCACCCCAGACAGACTCCTACGAGCAGTACTTC
.	11	TRBV20-1	.	TRBJ1-2	CSAHRDRGYTF	TGCAGTGCTCACAGGGATAGGGGCTACACCTTC
.	13	TRBV9	TRBD1	TRBJ1-1	CASSTGGRTEAFF	TGTGCCAGCAGTACAGGGGGCCGGACTGAAGCTTTCTTT
.	13	TRBV10-3	.	TRBJ1-2	CAISEYSADGYTF	TGTGCCATCAGCGAGTACTCGGCGGATGGCTACACCTTC
.	16	TRBV15	TRBD1	TRBJ2-5	CATSRDVTGRQETQYF	TGTGCCACCAGCAGGGATGTGACAGGGCGCCAAGAGACCCAGTACTTC
.	15	TRBV5-8	.	TRBJ1-1	CASSLLGVGSPEAFF	TGTGCCAGCAGCTTGTTAGGGGTGGGTAGCCCTGAAGCTTTCTTT
.	12	TRBV11-2	.	TRBJ2-7	CASRGVSHEQYF	TGTGCCAGCAGAGGGGTGTCTCACGAGCAGTACTTC
.	16	TRBV4-3	.	TRBJ2-6	CASSQVAGAGANVLTF	TGCGCCAGCAGCCAAGTGGCAGGGGCCGGGGCCAACGTCCTGACTTTC
once	17	TRBV9	.	TRBJ2-2	CASSVELGGTQAGELFF	TGTGCCAGCAGCGTAGAATTAGGAGGGACCCAAGCCGGGGAGCTGTTTTTT